The 19 T cell receptor beta chains listed next were all sequenced from one sample in a study of beta chain features in type 1 diabetes. Investigators reverse transcribed all isolated RNA, so they sequenced expressed TCRB transcripts. Profiled with immunoSEQ multiplex PCR; TCRdb holds only in-frame clones, not every one. The sample consists of 390,000 or so clones, around 14% of them appearing once. The sequenced sample consisted of naive CD4+ T cells from blood. The receptors shown here come from a man younger than 45 in good health.

This clone was seen only a few times. The rearrangement links TRBV7-2 to TRBJ2-5; D gene uncertain. The CDR3 consists of 14 residues. In germline, CDR1 is SGHTA, CDR2 FQGNSA. Between the trimmed V and J ends, which lost 1 base and 1 base, there was a span of 7 bases. CDR3 region: CASSLVRSQETQYF. CDR3 DNA: TGTGCCAGCAGCTTAGTCCGGTCCCAAGAGACCCAGTACTTC.

This clone was found a few times. The V and J genes are TRBV18 and TRBJ2-7, with D possibly matching TRBD1 (5 bases). CDR3 length: 14 amino acids. Germline CDR1 is KGHSH and CDR2 is LQKENI. V was trimmed by 3 bases and J by 5 bases, leaving 14 bases between them. The DNA for the CDR3 is TGTGCCAGCTCACCGGAACAGGTCGGCCACGAGCAGTACTTC. Translating gives CASSPEQVGHEQYF.

The J gene is TRBJ1-4, the V gene TRBV29-1; no reliable D call. Trimming took 7 bases from V and 3 from J, leaving 9 bases between them. CDR1 is SQVTM and CDR2 is ANQGSEA in the germline V gene. The CDR3 is made up of 12 amino acids. Here the CDR3 reads CSGSGANEKLFF. The CDR3 bases are TGCAGCGGTTCGGGTGCTAATGAAAAACTGTTTTTT. The variable domain in full, with the rest retrieved from reference TRBV29-1 and TRBJ1-4, is SAVISQKPSRDICQRGTSLTIQCQVDSQVTMMFWYRQQPGQSLTLIATANQGSEATYESGFVIDKFPISRPNLTFSTLTVSNMSPEDSSIYLCSGSGANEKLFFGSGTQLSVL.

This clone showed up just a few times. This sequence joins TRBV6-6 and TRBJ2-5, with D tentatively TRBD1 (5 bases). Germline V gene data show CDR1 as MNHNY and CDR2 as SVGAGI (reference sequence). Trimming stripped 6 bases from V and 0 bases from J, with 14 bases between. This CDR3 has 15 residues. The DNA for the CDR3 is TGTGCCAGCAGCCAAAACGACAGAGACCAAGAGACCCAGTACTTC. As protein: CASSQNDRDQETQYF.

CDR3 sequence (DNA): TGCGCCAGCAGCTGGGGAGGGAATGAGCAGTTCTTC. Protein: CASSWGGNEQFF. V gene TRBV5-1 combines with J gene TRBJ2-1, with TRBD2 identical over 7 bases. V lost 3 bases and J lost 7; bases outside the gene matches: 1. Germline values: CDR1 SGHRS, CDR2 YFSETQ. The CDR3 loop spans 12 amino acids.

This chain uses TRBV30 with TRBJ1-5; D may be TRBD1 (5 bases). Trimming removed 2 bases at V and 4 bases at J, with 12 bases between. CDR3 length: 14 amino acids. The germline CDR1 and CDR2 sequences are GTSNPN and SVGIG (reference sequence). CDR3 region: CAWSTGFINQPQHF. The CDR3 DNA follows: TGTGCCTGGAGTACAGGATTTATAAATCAGCCCCAGCATTTT.

This clone has only a few counts. The chain couples TRBV11-2 to TRBJ2-4, with TRBD2 identical over 8 bases. Germline-derived CDR1 and CDR2 are SGHAT and FQNNGV. The ends lost 4 bases at V and 15 bases at J; junction bases unmatched: 5. The CDR3 sequence is 11 residues long. The CDR3 nucleotides are TGTGCCAGCAGCTACCTGGGACTAGGGTACTTC. The encoded protein is CASSYLGLGYF.

This sequence joins TRBV7-8 and TRBJ2-6, with unresolved D. Trimming stripped 5 bases from V and 2 bases from J, with 13 bases between. CDR3 length: 16 amino acids. The germline CDR1 and CDR2 sequences are SGHVS and FQNEAQ. This CDR3 is CASSVSQVAGANVLTF. CDR3 nucleotides: TGTGCCAGCAGCGTAAGCCAAGTGGCTGGGGCCAACGTCCTGACTTTC.

This clone has a handful of counts. V is TRBV6-5 and J is TRBJ2-7; D is possibly TRBD2 (7 bases). Trimming removed 2 bases from V and 5 bases from J, with 19 bases in between. This CDR3 has 16 residues. CDR1 and CDR2 (germline): MNHEY, SVGAGI. The CDR3 loop is CASSYTGTTRGHEQYF. DNA of the CDR3: TGTGCCAGCAGTTACACCGGGACTACCAGGGGCCACGAGCAGTACTTC.

This clone was seen a handful of times. The chain is built from TRBV27 and TRBJ1-1; 9 bases agree with TRBD1. The CDR3 is made up of 15 amino acids. Germline loops: CDR1 MNHEY, CDR2 SMNVEV (reference sequence). V shed 5 bases, J shed 1 base, and the junction held 5 bases outside the gene matches. The CDR3 reads CASSIRDRANTEAFF. The DNA for the CDR3 is TGTGCCAGCAGTATCCGGGACAGGGCGAACACTGAAGCTTTCTTT.

This clone has a handful of counts. The chain recombines TRBV21-1 with TRBJ2-7. TRBV21-1 is annotated as a pseudogene. The length of the CDR3 is 11 residues. This CDR3 reads CASKSGKEQYF. In DNA, the CDR3 is TGTGCCAGCAAATCTGGGAAAGAGCAGTACTTC.

The chain recombines TRBV10-3 with TRBJ2-1; tentatively, D is TRBD1 (6 bases). Deletions cut 11 bases from V and 0 bases from J, with 29 bases between. CDR3 length: 19 residues. Germline V gene lookup returns CDR1 ENHRY and CDR2 SYGVKD. The CDR3 DNA sequence: TGTGCCCTCATGCGATGGGGCCCGACAGGCAAAAGCTCCTACAATGAGCAGTTCTTC. Its protein product is CALMRWGPTGKSSYNEQFF.

This chain links TRBV27 with TRBJ1-2; no definite D call. The length of the CDR3 is 14 residues. With 5 bases removed from V and 5 bases from J, the gap between germline ends came to 15 bases. Germline CDR1 MNHEY, CDR2 SMNVEV (reference sequence). The chain's CDR3 is CASSARISGYGYTF. The CDR3 nucleotides are TGTGCCAGCAGTGCGAGGATCTCGGGGTATGGCTACACCTTC.

V gene TRBV19 combines with J gene TRBJ2-1; weak D call: TRBD2 (5 bases). This CDR3 is built from 14 residues. CDR1 and CDR2 (germline): LNHDA, SQIVND (reference sequence). V lost 7 bases and J lost 7, with 17 bases in between. CDR3 sequence reads: CASTSQSRGNEQFF. CDR3 in DNA: TGTGCCAGTACGTCCCAATCTCGGGGTAATGAGCAGTTCTTC.

The genes are TRBV6-5 and TRBJ2-7; 10 nucleotides match TRBD1. V gave up 6 bases and J gave up 5 bases; unmatched junction bases: 10. The CDR3 extends over 15 amino acids. CDR1 and CDR2 from the germline V gene are MNHEY and SVGAGI. In DNA, the CDR3 is TGTGCCAGCAGGGACCCGGGACAGGGGTCTCACGAGCAGTACTTC. Amino acids: CASRDPGQGSHEQYF.

The genes are TRBV6-1 and TRBJ1-5; 7 positions agree with TRBD1. J gave up 2 bases and V 6 bases, and 7 bases lay outside the gene matches. The CDR3 runs 15 residues. The germline V gene has CDR1 MNHNS and CDR2 SASEGT. CDR3 region: CASRIQGSGNQPQHF. The DNA of the CDR3 is TGTGCCAGCAGGATACAGGGGTCGGGCAATCAGCCCCAGCATTTT.

This clone appeared a few times. V and J are TRBV9 and TRBJ1-2; no firm D call. V lost 0 bases and J 8 bases, leaving 8 bases between the germline ends. The CDR3 is 12 amino acids. Germline V gene data show CDR1 as SGDLS and CDR2 as YYNGEE. The CDR3 coding sequence is TGTGCCAGCAGCGTAGGTTGGGGAGGCTACACCTTC. As protein: CASSVGWGGYTF.

There are a few counts of this clone. The chain combines TRBV4-1 with TRBJ2-3; 9 nucleotides align to TRBD2. The CDR3 length is 18 residues. Per the germline V gene, CDR1 is MGHRA and CDR2 is YSYEKL. The V and J ends lost 0 bases and 2 bases, in that order; junction bases with no gene match: 9. CDR3 bases: TGCGCCAGCAGCCAAGAGATTTCTAGCGGGGCTAACACAGATACGCAGTATTTT. Translation gives CASSQEISSGANTDTQYF.

Only a few counts were recorded for this clone. This chain joins TRBV7-2 and TRBJ2-7, with TRBD2 identical over 10 bases. CDR1 and CDR2 from the germline V gene are SGHTA and FQGNSA. Trimming removed 5 bases from V and 6 bases from J; junction bases left unmatched: 10. The CDR3 runs 15 residues. The CDR3 sequence: CASSTSASGSGEQYV. The CDR3, as DNA: TGTGCCAGCAGCACTTCGGCTAGCGGGAGTGGCGAGCAGTACGTC.